This is a list of T cell receptor beta chains from one sample in a study of a mutant IDH1 vaccine in newly diagnosed glioma. Method: immunoSEQ multiplex PCR; TCRdb's copy keeps in-frame clones and lacks some. The sample has 110,000 or so clones, about nine tenths seen once. Their recognized antigens are unknown. Material: PBMCs, obtained from a glioma patient whose treatment included an IDH1 peptide vaccine. Every receptor here comes from a woman between 50 and 59 years old with glioma. The CDR3 runs from the conserved cysteine through the conserved F or W.

>TRBV6-6|16
CASSYSSGTGVEKLFF
>TRBV28|13
CASSLGGQETQYF
>TRBV7-9|16
CASSLAAGGRTDTQYF
>TRBV7-3|14
CASSLRQGGTEAFF
>TRBV7-3|14
CASSRTGQGETQYF
>TRBV5-3|19
CARSLVSTARRESLYEQYF
>TRBV28|15
CASSLVVGPSYEQYF
>TRBV5-4|14
CASSLWAAGSTIYF
>TRBV6-5|13
CAIRTGWNTEAFF
>TRBV11-3|13
CASSSRNTGELFF
>TRBV5-4|14
CASSSGQGLVEQYF
>TRBV11-2|15
CASRPPGGWVTEAFF
>TRBV5-1|13
CASSLQGPDTQYF
>TRBV2|17
CASPAGTSVSSYNEQFF
>TRBV7-1|17
CASSPYRVMGAGYEQFF
>TRBV27|16
CASSFHGATEYNEQFF
>TRBV30|13
CAWSITGDQPQHF
>TRBV2|15
CASTGQGETNEKLFF
>TRBV25-1|14
CASSIWEGNNEQFF
>TRBV9|15
CASSVGGQTPYEQYF
>TRBV6-1|15
CASRQRQGPQETQYF
>TRBV5-1|12
CASSLNTGELFF
>TRBV21-1|14
CASSKDGGGYGYTF
>TRBV27|17
CASSWGQPGQGRETQYF
>TRBV6-1|15
CASNSLRSPNTEAFF